This TCR beta chain comes out of a study of regulatory dendritic cells for organ transplantation (dated by TCRdb to the late 2010s). Background on the whole study: Sorted naive and memory CD4+ and CD8+ T cells had their TCRbeta repertoires sequenced both before and after allostimulation with either regulatory or mature dendritic cells. On the study overall, not on this receptor specifically: Of the resting subsets, memory CD8+ T cells had the largest number of alloreactive TCR clonotypes. Expansion of memory CD8+ clones was induced by allostimulation in both subjects, but more limited expansion appeared to be induced by regulatory dendritic cells than by mature dendritic cells. Only a couple of subjects were sequenced, and the authors noted considerable between-individual heterogeneity in the alloreactive memory CD8+ T cell pool. Naive CD4+ and CD8+ T cells showed highly diverse repertoires, whereas memory cells were less diverse and memory CD8+ cells were the most oligoclonal.

CDR1 and CDR2 are drawn from the germline V gene: MNHNS, SASEGT. The CDR3 covers 15 residues, taking in both the cysteine and the phenylalanine. CDR3 DNA only is kept here, 45 bases in frame from base 1. V loses 0 bases of germline sequence and J loses 6 bases, and the interval between the two ends is 15 bases. Concerning this clone: Its recognized antigen is unknown. One base away there is no much larger clone; base qualities are not given.

The TCRbeta CDR3 regions were amplified in a multiplexed two-step PCR with Vbeta-specific forward primers and Jbeta-specific reverse primers. Through the immunoSEQ service, TCRbeta libraries were sequenced on an Illumina instrument. As for how the authors treated the data: IMGT annotation was used to assign V, D and J genes, and synthetic CDR3 analogues were used to correct the counts for multiplex PCR bias. The immunoSEQ Analyzer calculated repertoire clonality as one minus the normalized Shannon entropy. Fisher's exact test with Benjamini-Hochberg false discovery rate control was used to define clonal expansion, with two-tailed P<0.01. TCRdb carries this immuneACCESS record with in-frame sequences only. Its versions omit some clonotypes, under half of them owing to an unresolved V gene in the studies checked, with the rest unexplained. The V and J calls and the clone size are those of that table, but D and trimming were determined from the DNA. The sample table shows over 8,500 clones, and about 75% are seen once. Clones ranked in the top ten supply about 20% of the sample.

FACS was used to sort CD4+ or CD8+ cells into naive T cells, defined as CD45RA+, and memory T cells, defined as CD45RO+. T cells for TCR sequencing came from a couple of healthy control subjects. Sorted T cell subsets that were not stimulated were used as baseline controls for the mixed lymphocyte reactions. Genomic DNA was extracted with the Qiagen DNeasy Blood & Tissue Kit. The specimen was memory CD8+ T cells from blood. The intended sense of this specimen's cell subset or site label: CD45RO+ memory T cells. The TCR was taken from a human donor in good health. Rearrangement joined TRBV6-1 to TRBJ2-7, with TRBD1 as a weak D call on 6 bases. Here the CDR3 is given as CASSEAPGHAAEQYF. The sequenced DNA: TGTGCCAGCAGTGAAGCACCGGGACACGCGGCCGAGCAGTACTTC.